This entry lists 6 T cell receptor beta chains sequenced from one sample in a study of blood T cell repertoires in COVID-19. The data were produced by immunoSEQ multiplex PCR, yet TCRdb's version contains in-frame clones alone and is incomplete. Here the sample spans 180,000 or so clones, approximately 90% being singletons. The sequenced sample consisted of peripheral blood. All receptors derive from a man younger than 35 with acute or convalescent COVID-19.

The chain employs TRBV19 and TRBJ1-6, with D perhaps TRBD1 (6 bases). The CDR3 covers 14 residues. CDR1 LNHDA and CDR2 SQIVND come from the germline V gene (reference sequence). Trimming shortened V by 6 bases and J by 9 bases, and 15 bases separated the two germline ends. CDR3 coding DNA: TGTGCCAGTAGGTCTACAGGGTCTGGTTCACCCCTCCACTTT. Protein: CASRSTGSGSPLHF.

This clone appeared many times. The chain joins TRBV19 to TRBJ1-2; D uncertain. The CDR3 is 13 residues long. CDR1 and CDR2 from the germline V gene are LNHDA and SQIVND (reference sequence). Trimming took 5 bases from V and 1 from J, leaving 8 bases between them. The CDR3 sequence is CASSLSDNYGYTF. CDR3 sequence (DNA): TGTGCCAGTAGTTTATCAGATAACTATGGCTACACCTTC.

This clone was seen a single time. The chain is built from TRBV6-4 and TRBJ2-1; 7 bases match TRBD2. This CDR3 is 17 amino acids long. The J segment lost 3 bases and the V segment lost 2 bases, leaving 10 bases of the junction unmatched. Germline V gene sequence: CDR1 MRHNA, CDR2 SNTAGT. CDR3 bases: TGTGCCAGCAGTGACCGCCCCCAGCGGGGTTTCTACAATGAGCAGTTCTTC. This translates into CASSDRPQRGFYNEQFF.

This clone was counted a single time. This chain links TRBV9 with TRBJ1-4; TRBD1 matches 9 bases. Germline CDR1 reads SGDLS; CDR2 reads YYNGEE. With 1 base clipped from V and 2 bases from J, the junction kept 12 bases outside the gene matches. The CDR3 runs 19 residues. CDR3 amino acids: CASSVSPGTGTPTNEKLFF. In DNA form, the CDR3 reads TGTGCCAGCAGCGTAAGTCCCGGGACAGGGACCCCCACTAATGAAAAACTGTTTTTT.

The chain carries TRBV29-1 and TRBJ2-5; the D gene is possibly TRBD2 (5 bases). CDR1 and CDR2 from the germline V gene are SQVTM and ANQGSEA. The CDR3 is made up of 13 amino acids. The ends were cut back, 4 bases at V and 5 bases at J, with 14 bases in the middle. CDR3 DNA sequence: TGCAGCGTTGTGGGCGGACCGGGGGAGACCCAGTACTTC. Residues: CSVVGGPGETQYF.

DNA of the CDR3: TGTGCCAGCGGGGGACTAGCGGGACTCCCAGGCAATGAGCAGTTCTTC. Its translation is CASGGLAGLPGNEQFF. The gene calls are TRBV28 and TRBJ2-1; 13 nucleotides line up with TRBD2. Trimming at V came to 8 bases and at J to 6 bases, leaving 10 bases not matched to a gene. Germline V CDR1 and CDR2: MDHEN, SYDVKM. The CDR3 totals 16 residues. The entire variable domain, with the rest obtained from reference TRBV28 and TRBJ2-1, is as follows: DVKVTQSSRYLVKRTGEKVFLECVQDMDHENMFWYRQDPGLGLRLIYFSYDVKMKEKGDIPEGYSVSREKKERFSLILESASTNQTSMYLCASGGLAGLPGNEQFFGPGTRLTVL.